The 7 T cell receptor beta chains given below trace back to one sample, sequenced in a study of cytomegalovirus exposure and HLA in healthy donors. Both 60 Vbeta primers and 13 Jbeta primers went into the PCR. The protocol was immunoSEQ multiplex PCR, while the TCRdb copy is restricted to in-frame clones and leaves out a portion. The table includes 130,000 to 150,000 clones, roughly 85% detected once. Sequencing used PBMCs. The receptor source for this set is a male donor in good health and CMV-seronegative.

For the CDR3, the DNA is TGTGCCAGCTTGGTTAACAGCCATCTAACTCCACTCTATGGCTACACCTTC. Translated: CASLVNSHLTPLYGYTF. This chain connects TRBV28 to TRBJ1-2, with D unclear. Looked up from germline, CDR1 is MDHEN and CDR2 is SYDVKM. The length of the CDR3 is 17 residues. With 8 bases removed from V and 4 bases from J, the gap between germline ends came to 26 bases.

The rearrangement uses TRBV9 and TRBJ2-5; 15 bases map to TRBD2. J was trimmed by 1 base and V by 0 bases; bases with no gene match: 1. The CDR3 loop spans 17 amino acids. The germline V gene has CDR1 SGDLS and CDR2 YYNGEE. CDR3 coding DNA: TGTGCCAGCAGCGTAGGGACTAGCGGGGGGGGCCAAGAGACCCAGTACTTC. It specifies CASSVGTSGGGQETQYF.

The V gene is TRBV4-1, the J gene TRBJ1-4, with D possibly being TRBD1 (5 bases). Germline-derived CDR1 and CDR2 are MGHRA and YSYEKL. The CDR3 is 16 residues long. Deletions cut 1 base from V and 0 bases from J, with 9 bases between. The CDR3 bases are TGCGCCAGCAGCCAAGTAGACAGTGCAACTAATGAAAAACTGTTTTTT. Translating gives CASSQVDSATNEKLFF.

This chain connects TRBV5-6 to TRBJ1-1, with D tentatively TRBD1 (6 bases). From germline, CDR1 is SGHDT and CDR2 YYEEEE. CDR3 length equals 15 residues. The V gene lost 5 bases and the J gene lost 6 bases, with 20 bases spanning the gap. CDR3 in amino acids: CASRETGLPVPEAFF. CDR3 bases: TGTGCCAGCAGGGAAACAGGGCTTCCAGTGCCTGAAGCTTTCTTT. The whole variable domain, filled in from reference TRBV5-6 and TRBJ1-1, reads DAGVTQSPTHLIKTRGQQVTLRCSPKSGHDTVSWYQQALGQGPQFIFQYYEEEERQRGNFPDRFSGHQFPNYSSELNVNALLLGDSALYLCASRETGLPVPEAFFGQGTRLTVV.

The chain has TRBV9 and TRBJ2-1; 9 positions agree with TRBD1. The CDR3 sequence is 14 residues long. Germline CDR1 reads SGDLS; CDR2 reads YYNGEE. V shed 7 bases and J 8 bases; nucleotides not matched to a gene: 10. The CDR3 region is CASAPGTGIHEQFF. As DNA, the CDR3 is TGTGCCAGCGCTCCCGGGACAGGGATCCATGAGCAGTTCTTC.

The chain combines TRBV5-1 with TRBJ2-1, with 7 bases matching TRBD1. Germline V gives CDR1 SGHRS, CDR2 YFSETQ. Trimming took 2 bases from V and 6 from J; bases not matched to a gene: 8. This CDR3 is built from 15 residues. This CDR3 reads CASSFVQGMGNEQFF. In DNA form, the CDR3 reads TGCGCCAGCAGCTTCGTACAGGGGATGGGCAATGAGCAGTTCTTC. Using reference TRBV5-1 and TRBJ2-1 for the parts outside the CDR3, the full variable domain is KAGVTQTPRYLIKTRGQQVTLSCSPISGHRSVSWYQQTPGQGLQFLFEYFSETQRNKGNFPGRFSGRQFSNSRSEMNVSTLELGDSALYLCASSFVQGMGNEQFFGPGTRLTVL.

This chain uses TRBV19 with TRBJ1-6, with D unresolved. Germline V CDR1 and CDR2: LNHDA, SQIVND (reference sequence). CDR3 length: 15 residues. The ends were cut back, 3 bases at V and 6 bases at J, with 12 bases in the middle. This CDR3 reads CASSISGSPNSPLHF. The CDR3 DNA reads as TGTGCCAGTAGTATCTCCGGGAGCCCTAATTCACCCCTCCACTTT.